The present T cell receptor (beta chain) was sequenced within a study of cytomegalovirus exposure and HLA in healthy donors. Study observations and caveats: CMV serostatus was the sole immune exposure data available.

Amplification used 60 Vbeta primers and 13 Jbeta primers. Here immunoSEQ multiplex PCR was the method, and the copy in TCRdb shows in-frame clones only, minus some. The sample yields tens of thousands of clones, around nine tenths seen once. On this clone: Its antigen is as yet unknown.

Germline V gene lookup returns CDR1 SGHVS and CDR2 FQNEAQ. V lost 4 bases to trimming and J lost 3 bases, with 24 bases between them. CDR3 length: 18 residues. This receptor was obtained from a woman aged 18-29 years in good health and CMV-seronegative. V is TRBV7-8 and J is TRBJ2-5, with a possible D match to TRBD2 (6 bases). Sequenced input: PBMCs. The CDR3 nucleotides read TGTGCCAGCAGCTCTAGAGGGTTCCGGGGGAGAAAGGAAGAGACCCAGTACTTC. Its translation: CASSSRGFRGRKEETQYF.